There are a few counts of the clone carrying this TCR beta chain. The antigen is unknown. The record originates from a study of breast tumors, draining lymph nodes, adjacent tissues. Study conclusions and caveats: That most tumor T cells come from lymph nodes remained unproven. Tumor TCR diversity was below lymph nodes but above nontumor tissue.

Samples came from axillary lymph nodes draining the breast cancer. TCRdb analysed the multiplex PCR reads with MiXCR anew, one entry per CDR3 protein. Here the sample spans 150,000 to 250,000 distinct CDR3 sequences, approximately 33% being singletons. This CDR3 contains 15 residues. V was cut by 5 bases and J by 0 bases, with 12 bases left in between. Looked up from germline, CDR1 is MNHNY and CDR2 is SVGAGI (reference sequence). What was sequenced was axillary lymph node tissue. The V and J genes are TRBV6-6 and TRBJ2-3, with D tentatively TRBD1 (6 bases). The clonotype comes from a female donor with breast cancer. Some clones in this sample may be carry-over from other donors' samples. The CDR3 loop is CASSPGTQSTDTQYF. DNA of the CDR3: TGTGCCAGCAGTCCCGGGACACAAAGCACAGATACGCAGTATTTT.